These T cell receptor beta chains were read from a single sample in a study of blood T cell repertoires in COVID-19. Repertoires were generated with immunoSEQ multiplex PCR, while TCRdb's copy carries only in-frame clones and drops some. The sample yields around 100,000 clones, roughly nine tenths seen once. The sample was peripheral blood. The receptors shown here come from a human donor in a cohort sampled during active COVID-19. CDR3s include the opening cysteine and the closing phenylalanine or tryptophan. The D gene is left open where the match is weak. The size field is filled for only some rows; it gives once, few, many or a size class.

CDR3 DNA	CDR3 protein	CDR3 length	clone size	V gene	J gene	D gene
TGTGCCAGCAGTTTCGCGGGGCAAGAGACCCAGTACTTC	CASSFAGQETQYF	13	NA	TRBV27	TRBJ2-5	NA
TGTGCCAGCAGCTGGGGGGGCAGGGGGCCTAACACTGAAGCTTTCTTT	CASSWGGRGPNTEAFF	16	NA	TRBV5-4	TRBJ1-1	TRBD1
TGTGCCAGCAGACTAAACTTACTGGAGGGTGGCTACACCTTC	CASRLNLLEGGYTF	14	NA	TRBV6-5	TRBJ1-2	NA
TGTGCCAGCAGCTTAGATTCCGGCTCGGGGGGGGAGACCCAGTACTTC	CASSLDSGSGGETQYF	16	NA	TRBV11-3	TRBJ2-5	TRBD2
TGTGCCAGCAGCTTAGGAGACACAGAGCAGTTCTTC	CASSLGDTEQFF	12	NA	TRBV13	TRBJ2-1	NA
TGTGCCAGCAGCCTCAGACTAGCGGGGGTATACAATGAGCAGTTCTTC	CASSLRLAGVYNEQFF	16	NA	TRBV7-2	TRBJ2-1	TRBD2
TGTGCCACCAGTGACCTAGCTAGTAGCGGGCAACGTGATGAGCAGTTCTTC	CATSDLASSGQRDEQFF	17	NA	TRBV24-1	TRBJ2-1	TRBD2
TGTGCCAGCAGACCCGGGACAGGGAGTATGGGCACTGAAGCTTTCTTT	CASRPGTGSMGTEAFF	16	NA	TRBV6-6	TRBJ1-1	TRBD1
TGCGCCAGCAGCCATCGGACAGGGCGGTACACTGAAGCTTTCTTT	CASSHRTGRYTEAFF	15	few	TRBV4-3	TRBJ1-1	TRBD1
TGTGCCAGCAGAAGACTAGCGGGGGACACCGGGGAGCTGTTTTTT	CASRRLAGDTGELFF	15	medium-sized	TRBV4-2	TRBJ2-2	TRBD2
TGTGCCAGCAGCTTAGGACTAGCGGGGCCTCGGGATACGCAGTATTTT	CASSLGLAGPRDTQYF	16	NA	TRBV7-2	TRBJ2-3	TRBD2
TGCGCCAGCAGCCAAGATATAGGGACAGGGGTCGAAAAACTGTTTTTT	CASSQDIGTGVEKLFF	16	NA	TRBV4-3	TRBJ1-4	TRBD1
TGCGCCAGCAGGGGGTTTGGACTAGCGAAGGGGGATGAGCAGTTCTTC	CASRGFGLAKGDEQFF	16	NA	TRBV10-2	TRBJ2-1	TRBD2
TGCGCCAGCAGCTTGACGACAGGGAGTGCGGGGGAGACCCAGTACTTC	CASSLTTGSAGETQYF	16	NA	TRBV5-1	TRBJ2-5	NA
TGTGCCAGCAGCATACTTGGGGGCGCAAAGACCCAGTACTTC	CASSILGGAKTQYF	14	NA	TRBV6-2/TRBV6-3	TRBJ2-5	NA
TGTGCCAGTAGTATCAAGGGGATTAGCAATCAGCCCCAGCATTTT	CASSIKGISNQPQHF	15	NA	TRBV19	TRBJ1-5	NA
TGTGCCACCAGTGATTTGAGAAGGAGGGGGGGCGGAAAGTCCTACGAGCAGTACTTC	CATSDLRRRGGGKSYEQYF	19	once	TRBV24-1	TRBJ2-7	NA
TGTGCCAGCAGCTTGCGCGGGGCCATGAACACTGAAGCTTTCTTT	CASSLRGAMNTEAFF	15	few	TRBV5-8	TRBJ1-1	NA